These 14 T cell receptor beta chains were sequenced from one sample in a study of T cell responses to AZD1222 COVID-19 vaccine. Profiled with immunoSEQ multiplex PCR; TCRdb holds only in-frame clones, not every one. The sample shows 90,000 to 130,000 clones, around nine tenths of them seen only once. The sequences come from peripheral blood, collected 28 days after the second AZD1222 dose. Receptor source: an adult who received the AZD1222 COVID-19 vaccine.

The chain links TRBV10-3 to TRBJ1-4; 7 bases agree with TRBD1. Germline lookup yields CDR1 ENHRY and CDR2 SYGVKD. J was trimmed by 5 bases and V by 3 bases; bases with no gene match: 6. This CDR3 is 15 amino acids long. CDR3 coding DNA: TGTGCCATCAGTGACTCCAGGGGGAAGAATGAAAAACTGTTTTTT. Residues: CAISDSRGKNEKLFF.

The rearrangement joins TRBV7-2 to TRBJ2-5; weak D call: TRBD2 (6 bases). The CDR3 runs 13 residues. CDR1 is SGHTA, CDR2 FQGNSA, per germline. Trimming left V 7 bases short and J 1 base short, with 10 bases between. CDR3 protein: CASNREPQETQYF. In nucleotides, the CDR3 is TGTGCCAGCAACCGGGAGCCCCAAGAGACCCAGTACTTC.

The rearrangement uses TRBV30 and TRBJ1-1; 7 bases map to TRBD1. The junction had 1 base not matched to a gene; V was cut back by 2 bases and J by 1 base. The CDR3 is 13 residues long. Germline V lookup: CDR1 GTSNPN, CDR2 SVGIG (reference sequence). CDR3 in amino acids: CAWSPGGNTEAFF. CDR3 nucleotides: TGTGCCTGGAGTCCAGGGGGGAACACTGAAGCTTTCTTT. The complete variable domain, with remaining parts taken from reference TRBV30 and TRBJ1-1, reads SQTIHQWPATLVQPVGSPLSLECTVEGTSNPNLYWYRQAAGRGLQLLFYSVGIGQISSEVPQNLSASRPQDRQFILSSKKLLLSDSGFYLCAWSPGGNTEAFFGQGTRLTVV.

V gene TRBV15 combines with J gene TRBJ2-7, with 9 bases that match TRBD2. From germline, CDR1 is LNHNV and CDR2 YYDKDF (reference sequence). CDR3 length equals 21 residues. Trimming removed 0 bases from V and 0 bases from J; junction bases left unmatched: 18. CDR3 bases: TGTGCCACCAGCAGAGATTGGGCACTCAGCGGGGGGCCAAAGAGCTCCTACGAGCAGTACTTC. This translates into CATSRDWALSGGPKSSYEQYF.

The table lists this clone with a count of one. This chain links TRBV7-6 with TRBJ1-3; no clear D gene. The CDR3 totals 15 residues. Germline V CDR1 and CDR2: SGHVS, FNYEAQ. The ends were cut back, 2 bases at V and 4 bases at J, with 12 bases in the middle. DNA for the CDR3: TGTGCCAGCAGCTTACCTCCAGGTACAGGAAACACCATATATTTT. Its protein product is CASSLPPGTGNTIYF.

The chain uses TRBV10-1 and TRBJ1-4; tentatively, D is TRBD1 (5 bases). This CDR3 region has 15 residues. Germline V lookup: CDR1 WNHNN, CDR2 SYGVQD (reference sequence). Trimming removed 3 bases at V and 4 bases at J, with 12 bases between. CDR3 loop: CASSDADTGNEKLFF. The DNA of the CDR3 is TGCGCCAGCAGTGACGCGGACACTGGTAATGAAAAACTGTTTTTT.

This clone was observed once. The V gene is TRBV9, the J gene TRBJ1-5, with no clear D. CDR3 length: 13 amino acids. The germline V gene encodes CDR1 SGDLS and CDR2 YYNGEE. Trimming removed 4 bases from V and 7 bases from J, with 12 bases in between. CDR3 sequence: CASSTTPGQPQHF. In DNA, the CDR3 is TGTGCCAGCAGCACAACGCCGGGACAGCCCCAGCATTTT.

V is TRBV7-6 and J is TRBJ2-7; weak D call: TRBD1 (6 bases). CDR1 and CDR2 from the germline V gene are SGHVS and FNYEAQ. The CDR3 has 16 residues. Trimming took 1 base from V and 2 from J, leaving 15 bases between them. CDR3 loop: CASSLVGPGATYEQYF. The CDR3 region has the DNA TGTGCCAGCAGCTTAGTCGGGCCAGGGGCCACCTACGAGCAGTACTTC.

The rearrangement uses TRBV9 and TRBJ1-4; D unresolved. V gave up 0 bases and J gave up 7 bases, with 13 bases separating them. From germline, CDR1 is SGDLS and CDR2 YYNGEE. CDR3 size: 15 residues. The CDR3 sequence: CASSVAGTTGEKLFF. In nucleotides, the CDR3 is TGTGCCAGCAGCGTAGCCGGCACGACGGGTGAAAAACTGTTTTTT.

This chain joins TRBV10-3 and TRBJ2-5, with unresolved D. V dropped 6 bases and J dropped 1 base, with 9 bases sitting between them. Germline CDR1 reads ENHRY; CDR2 reads SYGVKD. CDR3 length: 13 residues. CDR3 sequence: CAIRDASQETQYF. The CDR3 nucleotides are TGTGCCATCAGGGACGCCTCCCAAGAGACCCAGTACTTC.

V gene TRBV7-2 combines with J gene TRBJ1-3, with D maybe TRBD1 (6 bases). Trimming cost V 6 bases and J 3 bases, with 15 bases left between them. CDR1 is SGHTA and CDR2 is FQGNSA in the germline V gene. The length of the CDR3 is 15 residues. CDR3: CASSLQGSIGNTIYF. Here the CDR3 DNA reads TGTGCCAGCAGTCTACAGGGATCGATTGGAAACACCATATATTTT.

V and J are TRBV9 and TRBJ1-4; unclear D gene. V dropped 0 bases and J dropped 0 bases, with 9 bases sitting between them. Germline values: CDR1 SGDLS, CDR2 YYNGEE. CDR3 length equals 16 residues. The CDR3 DNA sequence: TGTGCCAGCAGCGTAGGTGGGAGCTCAACTAATGAAAAACTGTTTTTT. It yields the protein CASSVGGSSTNEKLFF. Based on the CDR3 plus reference TRBV9 and TRBJ1-4, the full variable domain is DSGVTQTPKHLITATGQRVTLRCSPRSGDLSVYWYQQSLDQGLQFLIQYYNGEERAKGNILERFSAQQFPDLHSELNLSSLELGDSALYFCASSVGGSSTNEKLFFGSGTQLSVL.

This sequence joins TRBV28 and TRBJ2-2; either TRBD1 or TRBD2 may fit D (6 bases each). The CDR3 is made up of 17 amino acids. Germline V gene sequence: CDR1 MDHEN, CDR2 SYDVKM. V shed 7 bases and J shed 1 base, with 19 bases lying between them. The CDR3 here is CASNPRGARENTGELFF. The DNA for the CDR3 is TGTGCCAGCAATCCGAGGGGGGCGCGGGAGAACACCGGGGAGCTGTTTTTT. The variable domain in full, with the rest retrieved from reference TRBV28 and TRBJ2-2, is DVKVTQSSRYLVKRTGEKVFLECVQDMDHENMFWYRQDPGLGLRLIYFSYDVKMKEKGDIPEGYSVSREKKERFSLILESASTNQTSMYLCASNPRGARENTGELFFGEGSRLTVL.

The genes are TRBV7-6 and TRBJ1-6; possible D gene TRBD1, 5 bases. Germline values: CDR1 SGHVS, CDR2 FNYEAQ. The germline V and J ends were trimmed by 4 bases and 10 bases, with 20 bases remaining between them. This CDR3 comprises 16 residues. The CDR3 DNA reads TGTGCCAGCAGCTCGCGGCCAGACAGCTTAGGATCACCCCTCCACTTT. It specifies CASSSRPDSLGSPLHF.